These 18 T cell receptor beta chains share one sample of origin, sequenced in a study of blood T cell repertoires in COVID-19. Produced via immunoSEQ multiplex PCR; TCRdb's table is partial and in-frame only. The sample consists of a few hundred thousand clones, 80% to 85% of them appearing once. Sequencing used peripheral blood. The receptors derive from a woman aged 25 to 45 who had recovered from COVID-19.

V and J are TRBV19 and TRBJ1-2, with D hard to call. The V and J ends lost 3 bases and 3 bases respectively, with 14 bases between them. The CDR3 consists of 15 residues. From germline, CDR1 is LNHDA and CDR2 SQIVND (reference sequence). CDR3 nucleotides: TGTGCCAGTAGTATTTATTCAGAACCTGACTATGGCTACACCTTC. It is translated as CASSIYSEPDYGYTF.

The sample holds a few counts of this clone. This chain uses TRBV19 with TRBJ1-2; D is possibly TRBD1 (6 bases). This CDR3 has 12 residues. The V gene's germline CDR1 is LNHDA and CDR2 SQIVND (reference sequence). V lost 5 bases and J lost 5, with 9 bases in between. The CDR3 spells CASSSTGYGYTF. The DNA for the CDR3 is TGTGCCAGTAGTTCCACAGGGTATGGCTACACCTTC.

J is TRBJ2-1 and V is TRBV3-1 (or the pseudogene TRBV3-2), with a possible D match to TRBD2 (5 bases). This CDR3 is 14 amino acids long. Germline V CDR1 and CDR2: LGHDT, YNNKEL (reference sequence). The V gene lost 4 bases and the J gene lost 2 bases, with 9 bases spanning the gap. CDR3 coding DNA: TGTGCCAGCAGCCTAGTAGCGACCTACAATGAGCAGTTCTTC. Protein: CASSLVATYNEQFF.

This chain joins TRBV5-1 and TRBJ1-2, with D tentatively TRBD1 (5 bases). Germline loops: CDR1 SGHRS, CDR2 YFSETQ. The CDR3 covers 15 residues. V lost 8 bases and J 8 bases, leaving 25 bases between the germline ends. As DNA, the CDR3 is TGCGCCAGTAGAATGGGGCAGTCCCGACTGGAGGGCTACACCTTC. Residues: CASRMGQSRLEGYTF.

This clone was seen a handful of times. The V and J genes are TRBV2 and TRBJ1-1; maybe TRBD1 (6 bases). CDR3 length equals 14 residues. With 8 bases removed from V and 1 base from J, the gap between germline ends came to 14 bases. Per the germline V gene, CDR1 is SNHLY and CDR2 is FYNNEI. CDR3: CASGLTGENTEAFF. DNA for the CDR3: TGTGCCAGCGGGTTGACAGGAGAGAACACTGAAGCTTTCTTT.

With regard to this clone: A junction boundary mismatches the germline segment, possibly from a read error. The chain recombines TRBV3-1 (or the pseudogene TRBV3-2) with TRBJ1-1, with D perhaps matching TRBD1 (5 bases). Germline V gene data show CDR1 as LGHDT and CDR2 as YNNKEL (reference sequence). The CDR3 sequence is 11 residues long. The CDR3 DNA sequence: TGTGCCAGCAGCCAAGTGGAGGGGCTCGCGTTT. Its translation is CASSQVEGLAF.

This chain uses TRBV11-3 with TRBJ2-1, with 7 bases lining up with TRBD2. The CDR3 extends over 15 amino acids. Trimming at V came to 5 bases and at J to 1 base, leaving 5 bases not matched to a gene. From germline, CDR1 is SGHNT and CDR2 YENEEA. In DNA form, the CDR3 reads TGTGCCAGCAGCCCTAGGACTAGGTCCTACAATGAGCAGTTCTTC. It encodes CASSPRTRSYNEQFF.

The genes are TRBV14 and TRBJ2-1; D might be TRBD2 (5 bases). The CDR3 consists of 16 residues. The germline V and J ends were trimmed by 4 bases and 4 bases, with 17 bases remaining between them. Germline CDR1 is SGHDN and CDR2 is FVKESK. DNA of the CDR3: TGTGCCAGCAGCCCGTTTAATCGAGCGGATTACAATGAGCAGTTCTTC. This translates into CASSPFNRADYNEQFF.

This chain connects TRBV10-3 to TRBJ1-6; D may be TRBD1 (6 bases). This CDR3 contains 14 residues. The V end lost 2 bases, the J end lost 7 bases, and 9 bases lay between the germline ends. Germline lookup yields CDR1 ENHRY and CDR2 SYGVKD. For the CDR3, the DNA is TGTGCCATCAGTGAGCTGGACAGAAATTCACCCCTCCACTTT. Protein: CAISELDRNSPLHF.

V gene TRBV7-8 combines with J gene TRBJ2-5, with D possibly matching TRBD2 (5 bases). The CDR3 totals 14 residues. Trimming left V 5 bases short and J 6 bases short, with 16 bases between. Germline V gene sequence: CDR1 SGHVS, CDR2 FQNEAQ. The CDR3 loop reads CASSPGGAGQTQYF. The CDR3 DNA reads TGTGCCAGCAGCCCAGGCGGCGCGGGCCAGACCCAGTACTTC.

This chain links TRBV7-9 with TRBJ2-1; the match to TRBD1 covers 9 bases. The germline V gene has CDR1 SEHNR and CDR2 FQNEAQ (reference sequence). The CDR3 loop spans 15 amino acids. The V gene end was trimmed by 4 bases and the J gene end by 1 base; junction bases not matched to a gene: 2. The CDR3 sequence: CASSSGQGSYNEQFF. Here the CDR3 DNA reads TGTGCCAGCAGCTCAGGACAGGGGTCCTACAATGAGCAGTTCTTC.

Only a few counts were recorded for this clone. The chain couples TRBV4-1 to TRBJ1-4, with 9 bases aligning to TRBD1. Germline V CDR1 and CDR2: MGHRA, YSYEKL. This CDR3 region has 17 residues. J gave up 0 bases and V 3 bases, and 5 bases lay outside the gene matches. The CDR3 reads CASSHVTGGPTNEKLFF. Written as DNA, the CDR3 is TGCGCCAGCAGCCACGTAACAGGGGGCCCAACTAATGAAAAACTGTTTTTT.

The chain recombines TRBV6-5 with TRBJ2-7, with D maybe TRBD2 (6 bases). Germline V gene lookup returns CDR1 MNHEY and CDR2 SVGAGI. CDR3 size: 14 residues. V gave up 7 bases and J gave up 4 bases, with 17 bases separating them. The CDR3 loop is CASNLPWGDYEQYF. The DNA for the CDR3 is TGTGCCAGCAATCTACCGTGGGGGGATTACGAGCAGTACTTC.

The chain combines TRBV5-1 with TRBJ2-2; D uncertain. Between the trimmed V and J ends, which lost 2 bases and 3 bases, there was a span of 8 bases. The CDR3 length is 14 residues. Germline loops: CDR1 SGHRS, CDR2 YFSETQ. The CDR3 is CASSLPVDTGELFF. The CDR3, as DNA: TGCGCCAGCAGCTTACCAGTGGACACCGGGGAGCTGTTTTTT. Combining the CDR3 with reference TRBV5-1 and TRBJ2-2 gives the whole variable domain KAGVTQTPRYLIKTRGQQVTLSCSPISGHRSVSWYQQTPGQGLQFLFEYFSETQRNKGNFPGRFSGRQFSNSRSEMNVSTLELGDSALYLCASSLPVDTGELFFGEGSRLTVL.

V is TRBV2 and J is TRBJ1-1; D unclear. The germline gives CDR1 SNHLY, CDR2 FYNNEI. The V end lost 1 base, the J end lost 7 bases, and 10 bases lay between the germline ends. The CDR3 has 13 amino acids. This CDR3 is CASSEGRAHEAFF. CDR3 nucleotides: TGTGCCAGCAGTGAAGGCCGAGCGCATGAAGCTTTCTTT.

The chain joins TRBV10-3 to TRBJ2-7, with a possible D match to TRBD2 (6 bases). V dropped 7 bases and J dropped 4 bases, with 17 bases sitting between them. CDR3 length: 14 amino acids. From germline, CDR1 is ENHRY and CDR2 SYGVKD. The CDR3 sequence is CAITGGPGAYEQYF. CDR3 DNA: TGTGCCATCACCGGAGGGCCAGGCGCGTACGAGCAGTACTTC.

The gene calls are TRBV27 and TRBJ2-7; 10 nucleotides align to TRBD2. Germline values: CDR1 MNHEY, CDR2 SMNVEV (reference sequence). This CDR3 has 14 residues. V gave up 5 bases and J gave up 3 bases; unmatched junction bases: 4. The CDR3, as DNA: TGTGCCAGCAGTCCCCGGACTAGCGGCTACGAGCAGTACTTC. Its translation is CASSPRTSGYEQYF.

V usage is TRBV10-3 and J usage is TRBJ2-3; tentative D call: TRBD2 (6 bases). The CDR3 is made up of 14 amino acids. Germline V gene lookup returns CDR1 ENHRY and CDR2 SYGVKD. The V gene lost 4 bases and the J gene lost 2 bases, with 10 bases spanning the gap. CDR3 sequence: CAISGGNVTDTQYF. The CDR3, as DNA: TGTGCCATCAGTGGCGGGAACGTCACAGATACGCAGTATTTT.